This paragraph covers one TCR beta chain sequence. Its antigen is as yet unknown. The data were obtained in a study of human T cells and chemical hapten exposure. Study information: The patient population, which was mostly female, had alopecia areata, totalis or universalis.

The time point denotes: pre-sensitization, week 0. Treatment defined: therapeutic diphenylcyclopropenone sensitization with weekly scalp DPC. In every case, blood was obtained before the patch test was applied. TCRdb redid the calling of the RACE reads with MiXCR, one entry per CDR3 protein. The repertoire holds roughly 100,000 distinct CDR3 sequences, with approximately 10% as singletons. This CDR3 contains 16 residues. The V gene end was trimmed by 4 bases and the J gene end by 7 bases; junction bases not matched to a gene: 13. The germline V gene encodes CDR1 SGHTA and CDR2 FQGTGA. Regarding the study as a whole: Correlating positively with patch test score were the PT1 expanded TCR counts.

The sample was whole blood, taken in connection with sensitization to the hapten diphenylcyclopropenone (DPC). The TCR comes from a woman aged 55-75 years with alopecia areata. Some clones in this sample may be carry-over from other donors' samples. This chain uses TRBV7-3 with TRBJ2-1; TRBD2 matches 7 bases. The CDR3: CASSSIPGRGTNEQFF. As DNA, the CDR3 is TGTGCCAGCAGCTCAATTCCGGGGAGGGGTACGAATGAGCAGTTCTTC.